This record looks at one T cell receptor beta chain sequence and its context. Its antigen is currently not known. This sample is drawn from a study of monozygotic twins with inflammatory bowel disease (dated by TCRdb to 2018 to 2020). Broadly, across the study: The full study comprised 28 monozygotic twin pairs: nine German pairs (four IBD-concordant, five IBD-discordant) and 19 IBD-discordant Danish pairs. Each individual had, on average, about 151 000 unique TCRalpha sequences and 181 000 unique TCRbeta sequences available for analysis. The search for disease-associated traits relied mainly on comparing, within discordant pairs, IBD patients with their genetically identical healthy co-twins.

Study-wide conclusions, independent of this receptor: Measured by the inverse Simpson index, TCRbeta repertoire diversity was lower in IBD patients than in their healthy co-twins. Repertoire similarity did not differ between concordant and discordant twins, possibly due to limited statistical power. Because patients received different immunosuppressive treatments, the repertoires may have picked up extra background noise and variability between individuals. Compared with healthy twins, IBD patients had fewer clonotypes in common with other individuals, a difference most pronounced in patients showing signs of disease activity. No single strong signal or clonotype linked to IBD turned up in the results, so the idea that one exists was not supported. The analysis was unable to tell different T cell subtypes apart.

The library relied on 5' RACE. Preparation of each TCR library used approximately 3,700 ng of total RNA. For each sample, cDNA was synthesized in eight separate reactions using SMARTScribe reverse transcriptase. During cDNA synthesis, unique molecular identifiers containing a 6-nucleotide sample barcode were introduced by template switching. Amplification of TCRalpha and TCRbeta cDNA involved two nested PCRs of 16 and 9 cycles, and each PCR was followed by bead purification. Before amplification, the cDNA was treated with uracil DNA-glycosylase and purified using the QIAquick PCR purification kit. The second PCR added Illumina TruSeq-compatible adapters along with sample-specific barcodes. Library quality and concentration were checked on TapeStation and Qubit, and libraries were pooled at about 5 ng each. Pooled libraries were sequenced on an Illumina HiSeq2500 single-index Rapid Run with 2 x 100 bp reads and custom sequencing primers. The authors processed their data as follows. MiGEC version 1.2.6 was used for UMI-based consensus assembly, which corrected PCR and sequencing errors. V(D)J alignment, clonotype assembly and CDR3 extraction were performed with MiXCR version 2.1.1. To normalise gene usage, clonotype sharing and MAIT/NKT TCR abundance, the top 1000, 10 000 and 20 000 clonotypes in each sample were analysed. Diversity was computed as the inverse Simpson index with the vegan R package after downsampling to 27 000 UMIs. Statistical testing used paired Mann-Whitney U tests on the discordant twin pairs and applied Benjamini-Hochberg correction for multiple testing. Each CDR3 protein sequence appears as one entry after TCRdb reprocessed the reads, and no DNA is included. Clone size and V and J calls follow TCRdb, not the original study. This sample's table has entries for fewer than 450,000 distinct CDR3 sequences. Just over 2.5% of the sample is taken by the ten largest.

From cysteine to phenylalanine, the CDR3 is 17 amino acids long. Nucleotide data are not available. From the germline V gene (reference sequence), CDR1 is LGHDT and CDR2 is YNNKEL. From each donor, an approximately 2.5 ml peripheral blood sample was collected into PAXgene tubes and kept at -80 degrees C. Total RNA was isolated from whole blood with the PAXgene blood miRNA kit on an automated QIAcube, without T cell sorting. Deep TCRalpha and TCRbeta repertoire profiling with unique molecular barcoding was performed on peripheral blood of monozygotic twin pairs concordant or discordant for inflammatory bowel disease. Smoking habits were recorded for all twin pairs, and individuals were classified as current, former or never smokers.

The receptor was isolated from a human donor with ulcerative colitis or Crohn's disease, or a healthy co-twin of an affected twin (not recorded which). Material for sequencing was blood. This receptor chain uses TRBV3-1 and TRBJ2-5; TCRdb selects TRBD2, and the lack of DNA leaves this call unchecked. The CDR3 reads as follows: CASSPQTSGGPRETQYF.